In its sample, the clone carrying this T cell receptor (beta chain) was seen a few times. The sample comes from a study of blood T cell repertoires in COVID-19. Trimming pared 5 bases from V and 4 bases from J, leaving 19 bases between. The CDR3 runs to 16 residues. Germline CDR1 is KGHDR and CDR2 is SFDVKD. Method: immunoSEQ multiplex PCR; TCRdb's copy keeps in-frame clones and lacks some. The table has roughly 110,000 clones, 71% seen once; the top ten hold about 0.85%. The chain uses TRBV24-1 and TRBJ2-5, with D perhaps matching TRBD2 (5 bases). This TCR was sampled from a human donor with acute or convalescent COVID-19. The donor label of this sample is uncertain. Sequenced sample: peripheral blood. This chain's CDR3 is CATSASRDYPSETQYF. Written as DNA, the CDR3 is TGTGCCACCAGTGCGTCCCGTGACTATCCCTCAGAGACCCAGTACTTC.